One and the same sample provided the 11 T cell receptor beta chains below, sequenced in a study of Graves' ophthalmopathy and Graves' hyperthyroidism. Beta-chain TCR CDR3 regions were amplified from RNA transcripts. The first-round RT-PCR employed HTBI primers together with the Qiagen OneStep RT-PCR kit. A multiplex PCR was then performed as the second round. TCRdb processed the multiplex PCR reads anew with MiXCR; each CDR3 protein has one entry. The data contain approximately 210,000 distinct CDR3 sequences, 20% to 25% of them singletons. The sequenced sample consisted of peripheral blood. The receptors were sampled from a woman aged 50 to 60 with Graves' ophthalmopathy.

The genes are TRBV19 and TRBJ2-7, with a weak D call TRBD1 (5 bases). V was shortened by 5 bases and J by 4 bases, with 12 bases between the two germline ends. Germline V gene data show CDR1 as LNHDA and CDR2 as SQIVND (reference sequence). This CDR3 is built from 13 residues. CDR3 in amino acids: CASSLQGVYEQYF. The CDR3 bases are TGTGCCAGTAGTCTCCAGGGTGTATACGAGCAGTACTTC.

This chain uses TRBV9 with TRBJ2-7; D gene ambiguous. V was cut by 4 bases and J by 4 bases, with 12 bases left in between. The V gene's germline CDR1 is SGDLS and CDR2 YYNGEE. The CDR3 extends over 13 amino acids. The CDR3 protein is CASSPSDKYEQYF. CDR3 nucleotide sequence: TGTGCCAGCAGCCCCTCGGATAAATACGAGCAGTACTTC. Using reference TRBV9 and TRBJ2-7 for the parts outside the CDR3, the full variable domain is DSGVTQTPKHLITATGQRVTLRCSPRSGDLSVYWYQQSLDQGLQFLIQYYNGEERAKGNILERFSAQQFPDLHSELNLSSLELGDSALYFCASSPSDKYEQYFGPGTRLTVT.

This clonotype was observed at least ten times. V usage is TRBV6-1 and J usage is TRBJ1-2; perhaps TRBD1 as D (6 bases). The CDR3 spans 14 residues. The V end lost 11 bases, the J end lost 3 bases, and 19 bases lay between the germline ends. Looked up from germline, CDR1 is MNHNS and CDR2 is SASEGT. The CDR3 protein is CASDQGKSDYGYTF. DNA of the CDR3: TGTGCCTCGGACCAGGGGAAATCGGACTATGGCTACACCTTC.

The genes are TRBV6-2 or TRBV6-3 and TRBJ2-4; TRBD2 is a possible D gene (6 bases). The ends were cut back, 0 bases at V and 5 bases at J, with 8 bases in the middle. There are 14 residues in the CDR3. Looked up from germline, CDR1 is MNHEY and CDR2 is SVGEGT. The CDR3 reads CASSYSAGQNIQYF. CDR3 sequence (DNA): TGTGCCAGCAGTTACTCCGCGGGACAAAACATTCAGTACTTC.

The sample holds a few counts of this clonotype. The chain has TRBV3-1 and TRBJ1-2; weak D call: TRBD1 (5 bases). Between the trimmed V and J ends, which lost 1 base and 5 bases, there was a span of 14 bases. The CDR3 length is 15 residues. CDR1 LGHDT and CDR2 YNNKEL come from the germline V gene (reference sequence). The DNA of the CDR3 is TGTGCCAGCAGCCAAGGGTCAGGGCCTGCGTATGGCTACACCTTC. Protein sequence: CASSQGSGPAYGYTF.

This clonotype showed up many times. V is TRBV6-2 or TRBV6-3 and J is TRBJ2-5; D unclear. The CDR3 spans 13 residues. Trimming stripped 2 bases from V and 2 bases from J, with 6 bases between. The germline CDR1 and CDR2 sequences are MNHEY and SVGEGT. CDR3 region: CASSYVGQETQYF. The CDR3 nucleotides are TGTGCCAGCAGTTACGTGGGTCAAGAGACCCAGTACTTC.

In its sample, this clonotype was seen many times. A junction end diverges from the germline sequence, so it may reflect a read error. The CDR3 region is CASSRVDREGTEAFF. The CDR3, as DNA: TGTGCCAGCAGTAGAGTCGACAGGGAGGGCACTGAAGCTTTCTTT. The genes are TRBV10-3 and TRBJ1-1; 7 bases fit TRBD1. The CDR3 has 15 residues. The germline V gene encodes CDR1 ENHRY and CDR2 SYGVKD.

This clonotype was observed at least ten times. The chain recombines TRBV11-1 with TRBJ1-1; D is undetermined. The germline V and J ends were trimmed by 3 bases and 1 base, with 15 bases remaining between them. The CDR3 length is 16 residues. The germline V gene encodes CDR1 SGHAT and CDR2 FQDESV (reference sequence). Written as DNA, the CDR3 is TGTGCCAGCAGCTTGGAAGGGATACCCAAGAACACTGAAGCTTTCTTT. This codes for CASSLEGIPKNTEAFF.

This clonotype occurred many times. The chain uses TRBV12-5 and TRBJ1-1, with D hard to call. This CDR3 region has 15 residues. Deletions cut 2 bases from V and 0 bases from J, with 10 bases between. Germline assignment: CDR1 LGHNT and CDR2 FRNRAP. The CDR3 loop is CASGLQVGMNTEAFF. DNA of the CDR3: TGTGCTAGTGGTTTGCAGGTAGGGATGAACACTGAAGCTTTCTTT.

This clonotype was seen ten or more times. The rearrangement joins TRBV29-1 to TRBJ1-1; the D gene is possibly TRBD1 (5 bases). Germline-derived CDR1 and CDR2 are SQVTM and ANQGSEA. CDR3 length: 14 amino acids. Trimming took off 3 bases at V and 3 bases at J, with 14 bases between the two ends. In DNA form, the CDR3 reads TGCAGCGTTGAGTTAGGCAGGGTGGACACTGAAGCTTTCTTT. It is translated as CSVELGRVDTEAFF.

This clonotype was detected only a few times. This rearrangement joins TRBV19 to TRBJ1-2; D is possibly TRBD1 (6 bases). Trimming took 6 bases from V and 8 from J, leaving 19 bases between them. The CDR3 extends over 14 amino acids. CDR1 and CDR2 from the germline V gene are LNHDA and SQIVND (reference sequence). CDR3 region: CASSTMDSYRGYTF. Written as DNA, the CDR3 is TGTGCCAGTAGCACAATGGACAGTTATAGAGGCTACACCTTC.